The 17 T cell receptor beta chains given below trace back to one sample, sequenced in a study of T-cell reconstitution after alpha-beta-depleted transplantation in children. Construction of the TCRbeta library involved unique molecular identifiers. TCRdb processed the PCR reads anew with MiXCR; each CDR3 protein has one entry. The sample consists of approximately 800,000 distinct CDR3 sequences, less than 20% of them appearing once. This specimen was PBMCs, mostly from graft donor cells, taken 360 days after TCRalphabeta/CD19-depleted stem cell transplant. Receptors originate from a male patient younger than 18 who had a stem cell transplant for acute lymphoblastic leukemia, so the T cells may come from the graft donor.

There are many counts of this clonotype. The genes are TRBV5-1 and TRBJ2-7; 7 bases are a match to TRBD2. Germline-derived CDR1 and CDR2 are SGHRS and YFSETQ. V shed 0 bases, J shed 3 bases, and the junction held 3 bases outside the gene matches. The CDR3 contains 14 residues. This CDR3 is CASSLGSGFYEQYF. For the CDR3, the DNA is TGCGCCAGCAGCTTGGGTAGCGGGTTCTACGAGCAGTACTTC.

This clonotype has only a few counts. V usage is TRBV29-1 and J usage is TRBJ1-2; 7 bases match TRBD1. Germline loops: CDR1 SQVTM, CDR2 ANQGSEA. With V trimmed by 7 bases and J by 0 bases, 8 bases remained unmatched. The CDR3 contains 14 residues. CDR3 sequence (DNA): TGCAGCGCGGGGGGGACAGTCCCTAACTATGGCTACACCTTC. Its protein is CSAGGTVPNYGYTF.

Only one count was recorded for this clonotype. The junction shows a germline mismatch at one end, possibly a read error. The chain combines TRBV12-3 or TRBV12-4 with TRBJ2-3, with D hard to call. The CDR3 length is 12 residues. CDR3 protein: CASSLLGDTRYF. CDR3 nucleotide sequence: TGTGCCAGCAGTTTACTCGGAGATACGCGGTATTTT.

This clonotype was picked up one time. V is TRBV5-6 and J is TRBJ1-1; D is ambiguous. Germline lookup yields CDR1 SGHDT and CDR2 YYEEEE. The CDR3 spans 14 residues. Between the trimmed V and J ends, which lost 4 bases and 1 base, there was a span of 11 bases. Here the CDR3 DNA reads TGTGCCAGCAGCCTGGATGTCAGGAACACTGAAGCTTTCTTT. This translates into CASSLDVRNTEAFF.

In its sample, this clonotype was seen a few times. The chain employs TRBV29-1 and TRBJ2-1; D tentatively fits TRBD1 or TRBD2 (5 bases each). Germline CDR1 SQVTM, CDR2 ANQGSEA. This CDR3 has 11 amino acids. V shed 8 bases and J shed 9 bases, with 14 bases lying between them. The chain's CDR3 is CSSAVGTEQFF. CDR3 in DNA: TGCAGCTCGGCGGTTGGGACTGAGCAGTTCTTC.

The CDR3 reads CASGLPTDSRYEQYF. For the CDR3, the DNA is TGTGCTAGTGGTTTGCCTACGGACAGCCGCTACGAGCAGTACTTC. The chain is built from TRBV12-5 and TRBJ2-7; D is perhaps TRBD1 (6 bases). The CDR3 spans 15 residues. The ends were cut back, 2 bases at V and 3 bases at J, with 14 bases in the middle. CDR1 and CDR2 (germline): LGHNT, FRNRAP.

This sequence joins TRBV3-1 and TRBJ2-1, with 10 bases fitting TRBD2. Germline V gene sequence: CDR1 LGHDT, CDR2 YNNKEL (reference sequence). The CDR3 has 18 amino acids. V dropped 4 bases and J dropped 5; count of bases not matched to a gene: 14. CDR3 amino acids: CASSLESSGSFYDNEQFF. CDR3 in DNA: TGTGCCAGCAGCCTCGAGTCTAGCGGGAGTTTTTACGACAATGAGCAGTTCTTC.

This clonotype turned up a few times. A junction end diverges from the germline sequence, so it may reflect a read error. CDR3 DNA: TGTGCCAGCAGCCCCGGGGACCTTTGGGGGAGGGCCGTCTTC. Protein: CASSPGDLWGRAVF. The genes are TRBV12-3 or TRBV12-4 and TRBJ2-1; 7 nucleotides line up with TRBD2. The CDR3 contains 14 residues.

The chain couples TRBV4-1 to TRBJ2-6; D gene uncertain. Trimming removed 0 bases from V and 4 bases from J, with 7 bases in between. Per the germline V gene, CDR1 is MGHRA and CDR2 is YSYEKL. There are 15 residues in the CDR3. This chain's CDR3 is CASSQDPYGANVLTF. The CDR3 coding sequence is TGCGCCAGCAGCCAAGACCCCTACGGGGCCAACGTCCTGACTTTC.

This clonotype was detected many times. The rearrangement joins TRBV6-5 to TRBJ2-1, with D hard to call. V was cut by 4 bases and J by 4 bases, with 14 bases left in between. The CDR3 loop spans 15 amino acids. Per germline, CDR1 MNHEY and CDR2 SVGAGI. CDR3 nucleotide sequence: TGTGCCAGCAGTTCTCTGGGCGGAAGATACAATGAGCAGTTCTTC. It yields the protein CASSSLGGRYNEQFF.

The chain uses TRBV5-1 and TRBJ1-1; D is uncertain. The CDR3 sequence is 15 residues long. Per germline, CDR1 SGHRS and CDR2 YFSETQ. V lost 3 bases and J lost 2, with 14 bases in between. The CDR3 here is CASSSVSLFNTEAFF. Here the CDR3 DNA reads TGCGCCAGCAGCTCGGTTAGCCTCTTCAACACTGAAGCTTTCTTT. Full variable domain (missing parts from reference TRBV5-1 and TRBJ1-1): KAGVTQTPRYLIKTRGQQVTLSCSPISGHRSVSWYQQTPGQGLQFLFEYFSETQRNKGNFPGRFSGRQFSNSRSEMNVSTLELGDSALYLCASSSVSLFNTEAFFGQGTRLTVV.

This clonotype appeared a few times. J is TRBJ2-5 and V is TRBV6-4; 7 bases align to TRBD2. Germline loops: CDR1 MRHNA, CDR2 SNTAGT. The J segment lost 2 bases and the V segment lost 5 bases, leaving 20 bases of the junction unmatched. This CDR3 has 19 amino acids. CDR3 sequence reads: CASSHLSQSGIGSQETQYF. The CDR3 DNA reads TGTGCCAGCAGTCATCTCTCCCAGAGCGGGATTGGGTCGCAAGAGACCCAGTACTTC.

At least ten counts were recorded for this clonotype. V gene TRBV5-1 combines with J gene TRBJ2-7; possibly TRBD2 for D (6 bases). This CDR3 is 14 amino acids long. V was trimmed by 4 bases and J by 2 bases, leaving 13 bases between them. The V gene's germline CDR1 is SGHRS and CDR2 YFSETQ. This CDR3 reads CASSRDWMTYEQYF. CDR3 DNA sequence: TGCGCCAGCAGCAGGGACTGGATGACCTACGAGCAGTACTTC.

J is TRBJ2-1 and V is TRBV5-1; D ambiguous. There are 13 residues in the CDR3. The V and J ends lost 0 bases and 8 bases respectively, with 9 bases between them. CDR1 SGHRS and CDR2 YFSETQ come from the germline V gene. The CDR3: CASSLEAWDEQFF. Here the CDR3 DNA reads TGCGCCAGCAGCTTGGAGGCCTGGGATGAGCAGTTCTTC.

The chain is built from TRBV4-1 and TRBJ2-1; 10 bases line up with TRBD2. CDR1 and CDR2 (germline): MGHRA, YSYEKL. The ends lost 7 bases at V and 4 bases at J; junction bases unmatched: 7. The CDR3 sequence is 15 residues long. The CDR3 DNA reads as TGCGCCAGCAACCTAGCGGGAGCGGGGTACAATGAGCAGTTCTTC. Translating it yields CASNLAGAGYNEQFF.

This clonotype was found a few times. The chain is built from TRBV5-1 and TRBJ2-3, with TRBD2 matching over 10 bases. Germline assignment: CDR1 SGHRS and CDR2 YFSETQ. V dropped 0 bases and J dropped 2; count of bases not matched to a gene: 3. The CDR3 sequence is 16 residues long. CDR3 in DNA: TGCGCCAGCAGCTTGGGACTAGCGGGCCTCACAGATACGCAGTATTTT. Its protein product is CASSLGLAGLTDTQYF.

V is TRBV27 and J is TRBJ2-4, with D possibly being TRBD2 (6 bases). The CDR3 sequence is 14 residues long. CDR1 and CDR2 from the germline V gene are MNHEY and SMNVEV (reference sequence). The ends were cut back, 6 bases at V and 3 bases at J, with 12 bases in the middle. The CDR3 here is CASSFREDKNIQYF. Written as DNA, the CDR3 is TGTGCCAGCAGCTTTAGGGAGGACAAAAACATTCAGTACTTC.